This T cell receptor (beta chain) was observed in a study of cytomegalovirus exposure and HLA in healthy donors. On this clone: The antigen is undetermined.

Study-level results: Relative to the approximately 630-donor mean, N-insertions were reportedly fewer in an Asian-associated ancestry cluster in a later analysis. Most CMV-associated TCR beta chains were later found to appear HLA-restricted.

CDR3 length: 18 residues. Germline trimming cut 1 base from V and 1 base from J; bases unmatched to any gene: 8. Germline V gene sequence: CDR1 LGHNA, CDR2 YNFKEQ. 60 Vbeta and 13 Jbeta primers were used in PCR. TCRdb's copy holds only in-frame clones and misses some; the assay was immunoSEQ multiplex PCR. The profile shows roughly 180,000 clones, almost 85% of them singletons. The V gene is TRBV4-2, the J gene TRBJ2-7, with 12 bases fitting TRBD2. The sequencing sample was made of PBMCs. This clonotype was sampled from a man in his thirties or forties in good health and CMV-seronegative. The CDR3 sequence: CASSQGSEGLAGSYEQYF. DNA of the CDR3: TGTGCCAGCAGCCAAGGGAGTGAAGGACTAGCGGGATCCTACGAGCAGTACTTC.